Presented here are 9 T cell receptor beta chains from one specimen sequenced in a study of blood T cell repertoires in COVID-19. Method: immunoSEQ multiplex PCR; TCRdb's copy keeps in-frame clones and lacks some. The sample holds some 300,000 clones, around 90% seen once. The sequencing sample was made of peripheral blood. These receptors were collected from a woman aged 45-65 years with COVID-19, enrolled during active disease.

This clone was found once. V is TRBV12-3 or TRBV12-4 and J is TRBJ1-1; D unclear. The V and J ends lost 6 bases and 8 bases respectively, with 13 bases between them. The CDR3 consists of 12 residues. This CDR3 reads CASSQHAGEAFF. CDR3 DNA sequence: TGTGCCAGCAGCCAGCATGCGGGAGAAGCTTTCTTT.

V is TRBV11-3 and J is TRBJ2-5; D not resolved. The CDR3 runs 15 residues. CDR1 is SGHNT and CDR2 is YENEEA in the germline V gene. With 5 bases removed from V and 3 bases from J, the gap between germline ends came to 16 bases. The chain's CDR3 is CASSPFRAGEETQYF. The DNA for the CDR3 is TGTGCCAGCAGCCCGTTTCGAGCTGGTGAAGAGACCCAGTACTTC.

The chain employs TRBV13 and TRBJ2-1; 8 bases map to TRBD1. J gave up 1 base and V 5 bases, and 7 bases lay outside the gene matches. The germline gives CDR1 PRHDT, CDR2 FYEKMQ (reference sequence). The length of the CDR3 is 16 residues. The CDR3 here is CASSQIGQGSYNEQFF. In nucleotides, the CDR3 is TGTGCCAGCAGCCAGATTGGACAGGGTTCCTACAATGAGCAGTTCTTC.

CDR3 residues: CASSEGGLGTGELFF. As DNA, the CDR3 is TGTGCCAGCAGTGAAGGGGGGCTGGGCACCGGGGAGCTGTTTTTT. V is TRBV6-1 and J is TRBJ2-2; D may be TRBD1 (6 bases). The V gene lost 1 base and the J gene lost 4 bases, with 10 bases spanning the gap. Germline loops: CDR1 MNHNS, CDR2 SASEGT. This CDR3 has 15 residues.

This clone was detected once. V usage is TRBV9 and J usage is TRBJ2-7, with TRBD2 identical over 8 bases. This CDR3 region has 17 residues. CDR1 is SGDLS, CDR2 YYNGEE, per germline. V shed 0 bases, J shed 6 bases, and the junction held 14 bases outside the gene matches. The DNA for the CDR3 is TGTGCCAGCAGCGTAGGTACTAGCGGAAGAATAGGTTCCGAGCAGTACTTC. Translating gives CASSVGTSGRIGSEQYF. The variable domain in full, with the rest retrieved from reference TRBV9 and TRBJ2-7, is DSGVTQTPKHLITATGQRVTLRCSPRSGDLSVYWYQQSLDQGLQFLIQYYNGEERAKGNILERFSAQQFPDLHSELNLSSLELGDSALYFCASSVGTSGRIGSEQYFGPGTRLTVT.

This clone was seen more than once but under ten times. The chain combines TRBV4-2 with TRBJ2-1; 11 positions agree with TRBD2. The CDR3 spans 14 residues. Germline-derived CDR1 and CDR2 are LGHNA and YNFKEQ. V gave up 3 bases and J gave up 7 bases; unmatched junction bases: 2. The CDR3 nucleotides are TGTGCCAGCAGCCATAGACTAGCGGGAAATGAGCAGTTCTTC. Its translation: CASSHRLAGNEQFF.

The rearrangement joins TRBV19 to TRBJ1-1; no clear D. From germline, CDR1 is LNHDA and CDR2 SQIVND (reference sequence). Trimming left V 5 bases short and J 0 bases short, with 7 bases between. The CDR3 consists of 13 residues. As DNA, the CDR3 is TGTGCCAGTAGTCTTTATATGAACACTGAAGCTTTCTTT. Its translation: CASSLYMNTEAFF.

The CDR3 DNA follows: TGCGCCAGCAGGATAGGACTAGCGGGAGACTACGAGCAGTACTTC. Translated: CASRIGLAGDYEQYF. The chain is built from TRBV23-1 and TRBJ2-7; 13 bases match TRBD2. TRBV23-1 belongs to the ORF category, with a function that is uncertain. With V trimmed by 6 bases and J by 3 bases, 5 bases remained unmatched. This CDR3 spans 15 amino acids.

The rearrangement joins TRBV27 to TRBJ2-1, with a possible D match to TRBD2 (5 bases). From germline, CDR1 is MNHEY and CDR2 SMNVEV (reference sequence). V lost 3 bases and J 6 bases, leaving 15 bases between the germline ends. This CDR3 contains 15 residues. The CDR3 is CASSFASRRGNEQFF. CDR3 nucleotides: TGTGCCAGCAGTTTTGCGTCCAGACGGGGCAATGAGCAGTTCTTC.